This T cell receptor beta chain was profiled in a study of T-cell reconstitution after alpha-beta-depleted transplantation in children. Overall study findings and caveats: Fresh T-cell production supplied most of the T-cell counts and diversity seen one year after transplant.

In germline, CDR1 is SGHKS, CDR2 YYEKEE (reference sequence). CDR3 length: 14 residues. With 4 bases removed from V and 3 bases from J, the gap between germline ends came to 14 bases. Molecular barcoding with unique molecular identifiers was used for the TCRbeta library. TCRdb re-called the PCR reads with MiXCR, one entry per CDR3 protein. The profile shows about 290,000 distinct CDR3 sequences, roughly a tenth of them singletons. In its sample, this clonotype was seen many times. Its target is unknown. The chain is built from TRBV5-5 and TRBJ2-7; D unclear. The sample consisted of PBMCs, taken before TCRalphabeta/CD19-depleted stem cell transplant. This sequence originates from a boy younger than two with acute myeloid leukemia, due to receive a stem cell transplant. The CDR3 nucleotides are TGTGCCAGCAGCCGAGATTCTACGGGCTACGAGCAGTACTTC. Translated, it gives CASSRDSTGYEQYF. Together with reference TRBV5-5 and TRBJ2-7, the CDR3 gives the full variable domain: DAGVTQSPTHLIKTRGQQVTLRCSPISGHKSVSWYQQVLGQGPQFIFQYYEKEERGRGNFPDRFSARQFPNYSSELNVNALLLGDSALYLCASSRDSTGYEQYFGPGTRLTVT.